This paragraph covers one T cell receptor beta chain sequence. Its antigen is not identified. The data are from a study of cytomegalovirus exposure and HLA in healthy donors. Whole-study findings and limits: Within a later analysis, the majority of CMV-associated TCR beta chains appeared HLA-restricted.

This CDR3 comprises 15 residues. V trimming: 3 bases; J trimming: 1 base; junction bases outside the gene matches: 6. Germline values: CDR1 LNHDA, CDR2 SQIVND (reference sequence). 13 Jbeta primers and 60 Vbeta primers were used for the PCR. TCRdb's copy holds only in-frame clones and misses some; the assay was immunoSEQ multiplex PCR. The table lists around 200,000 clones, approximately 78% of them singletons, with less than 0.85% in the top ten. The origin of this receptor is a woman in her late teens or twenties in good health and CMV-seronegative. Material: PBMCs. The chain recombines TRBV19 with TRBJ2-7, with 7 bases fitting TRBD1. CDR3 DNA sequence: TGTGCCAGTAGTATTTGGGGGACAGAGTCCTACGAGCAGTACTTC. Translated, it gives CASSIWGTESYEQYF.